The sample holds one count of the clone carrying this T cell receptor beta chain. Its target is not known. This specimen belongs to a study of OX40 agonist ivuxolimab in advanced cancers. At the level of the study: At doses from 0.01 to 10 mg/kg, patients were given intravenous ivuxolimab every 2 weeks. Partial responses were achieved by three patients: one hepatocellular carcinoma, two cutaneous melanoma. General study findings and limits: With doses of 0.1-3.0 mg/kg, partial responders showed among the lowest clonal expansion.

TCRdb keeps only in-frame clones here, not all; method: immunoSEQ multiplex PCR. Here the sample spans about 54,000 clones, 85% to 90% being singletons. Germline V gives CDR1 SEHNR, CDR2 FQNEAQ (reference sequence). V was trimmed by 5 bases and J by 0 bases, leaving 9 bases between them. This CDR3 spans 14 amino acids. Peripheral blood came from all dose cohorts at three timepoints. The chain recombines TRBV7-9 with TRBJ2-3; tentatively, D is TRBD1 (5 bases). The specimen comprised CD4+ or CD8+ T cells sorted from blood, sampled in a trial of the OX40 agonist ivuxolimab. The sequence was collected from an adult with an advanced solid tumor such as melanoma, head and neck, liver or kidney cancer. CDR3 region: CASSPTESTDTQYF. The CDR3 DNA follows: TGTGCCAGCAGCCCGACAGAAAGCACAGATACGCAGTATTTT.